Listed below are T cell receptor beta chains from one sample, sequenced in a study of blood T cell repertoires in COVID-19. Data came from immunoSEQ multiplex PCR; TCRdb stores just in-frame clones and leaves some out. The sample has approximately 400,000 clones, 70% to 90% seen once. The sample consisted of peripheral blood. The receptor set was obtained from a woman aged 50 to 65 with COVID-19, enrolled during active disease. CDR3s include the opening cysteine and the closing phenylalanine or tryptophan. A D gene is named only where the DNA matches it firmly. Clone sizes are given selectively: once, few, many, or a class where the clone is expanded.

V	size	D	J	CDR3	DNA
TRBV5-1	-	-	TRBJ1-1	CASSSDGWEGTEAFF	TGCGCCAGCAGCTCTGACGGGTGGGAGGGCACTGAAGCTTTCTTT
TRBV4-2	-	TRBD2	TRBJ2-1	CASSPGGLAASSSYNEQFF	TGTGCCAGCAGCCCCGGGGGACTAGCGGCTTCGAGCTCCTACAATGAGCAGTTCTTC
TRBV19	-	-	TRBJ1-4	CASSIREKLFF	TGTGCCAGTAGTATCCGGGAAAAACTGTTTTTT
TRBV5-1	-	-	TRBJ1-1	CASSLATPYTEAFF	TGCGCCAGCAGCTTGGCCACACCCTACACTGAAGCTTTCTTT
TRBV3-1/TRBV3-2	-	TRBD2	TRBJ2-7	CASSQQRGGYEQYF	TGTGCCAGCAGCCAACAGCGGGGGGGCTACGAGCAGTACTTC
TRBV27	once	-	TRBJ2-3	CASSSLSGDTQYF	TGTGCCAGCAGTAGCCTATCTGGTGATACGCAGTATTTT
TRBV3-1/TRBV3-2	-	TRBD1	TRBJ1-1	CASSQGQGSTNAEAFF	TGTGCCAGCAGCCAAGGACAGGGGAGTACGAACGCTGAAGCTTTCTTT
TRBV7-3	-	TRBD2	TRBJ2-2	CATSTGGSTGELFF	TGTGCCACCTCAACGGGGGGTTCCACCGGGGAGCTGTTTTTT
TRBV5-4	-	TRBD2	TRBJ2-1	CASSSTPGLAGNEQFF	TGTGCCAGCAGCTCCACCCCGGGACTAGCGGGCAATGAGCAGTTCTTC
TRBV5-6	-	TRBD2	TRBJ2-1	CASSLGRGEQFF	TGTGCCAGCAGCTTAGGGAGGGGTGAGCAGTTCTTC
TRBV6-5	-	TRBD1	TRBJ2-5	CASRDSVQETQYF	TGTGCCAGCCGGGACAGCGTACAAGAGACCCAGTACTTC
TRBV9	-	TRBD1	TRBJ2-3	CASSVSGGPGTDTQYF	TGTGCCAGCAGCGTTTCAGGGGGCCCAGGGACAGATACGCAGTATTTT
TRBV5-4	-	TRBD2	TRBJ2-2	CASGGLAGGNTGELFF	TGTGCCAGCGGCGGACTAGCGGGGGGGAACACCGGGGAGCTGTTTTTT
TRBV29-1	-	-	TRBJ2-1	CSVGISEQFF	TGCAGCGTTGGCATTAGTGAGCAGTTCTTC
TRBV28	-	-	TRBJ2-7	CASSLGGMSSYEQYF	TGTGCCAGCAGTTTGGGGGGTATGAGCTCCTACGAGCAGTACTTC
TRBV9	-	-	TRBJ1-3	CASSVGGGDSGNTIYF	TGTGCCAGCAGCGTAGGGGGAGGGGACTCTGGAAACACCATATATTTT
TRBV2	-	-	TRBJ2-6	CASSLGLAAANVLTF	TGTGCCAGCAGTCTTGGCCTCGCCGCGGCCAACGTCCTGACTTTC
TRBV2	once	-	TRBJ2-3	CASSALQSDTQYF	TGTGCCAGCAGTGCCCTGCAGTCAGATACGCAGTATTTT
TRBV10-3	-	TRBD1	TRBJ2-1	CAIAKTGTGIENEQFF	TGTGCCATCGCAAAGACCGGGACAGGTATTGAGAATGAGCAGTTCTTC
TRBV6-5	-	-	TRBJ1-5	CASSYRAGNSNQPQHF	TGTGCCAGCAGTTACAGGGCAGGGAATAGCAATCAGCCCCAGCATTTT
TRBV30	-	TRBD2	TRBJ2-1	CAWSIVAGGKYEQFF	TGTGCCTGGAGTATAGTGGCGGGGGGGAAGTATGAGCAGTTCTTC
TRBV18	-	TRBD1	TRBJ2-3	CASSPPGGRADTQYF	TGTGCCAGCTCACCACCAGGGGGCCGGGCAGATACGCAGTATTTT
TRBV11-2	-	-	TRBJ1-1	CASSLERKGTEAFF	TGTGCCAGCAGCTTAGAACGGAAGGGGACTGAAGCTTTCTTT
TRBV15	-	-	TRBJ2-3	CATSLNRGTDTQYF	TGTGCCACCAGCCTAAACCGGGGCACAGATACGCAGTATTTT
TRBV9	-	-	TRBJ1-2	CASSQGPRLPDGYTF	TGTGCCAGCAGCCAGGGCCCCCGCCTCCCTGATGGCTACACCTTC
TRBV18	-	-	TRBJ2-1	CASSPPQGGRGNEQFF	TGTGCCAGCTCACCACCCCAGGGGGGCCGGGGAAATGAGCAGTTCTTC
TRBV20-1	once	-	TRBJ1-2	CSASRVTSGYTF	TGCAGTGCTAGTAGAGTTACGTCCGGCTACACCTTC
TRBV4-1	-	-	TRBJ2-7	CASSQETLQNDEQYF	TGCGCCAGCAGCCAAGAAACCCTCCAGAACGACGAGCAGTACTTC
TRBV5-1	-	-	TRBJ2-7	CASSLAAGQIQEGSYEQYF	TGCGCCAGCAGCTTGGCCGCGGGACAGATACAAGAGGGGTCCTACGAGCAGTACTTC
TRBV20-1	-	-	TRBJ2-7	CSASQSAGAPDEQYF	TGCAGTGCTAGTCAGTCCGCGGGGGCCCCCGACGAGCAGTACTTC
TRBV7-8	-	-	TRBJ1-3	CASSGRVSGNTIYF	TGTGCCAGCAGCGGCCGGGTGTCTGGAAACACCATATATTTT
TRBV27	once	-	TRBJ1-1	CASSPEDVETEAFF	TGTGCCAGCAGCCCCGAGGATGTGGAAACTGAAGCTTTCTTT
TRBV5-6	-	-	TRBJ2-7	CASSPIGADEQYF	TGTGCCAGCAGTCCGATAGGGGCGGACGAGCAGTACTTC
TRBV10-3	-	-	TRBJ1-2	CAISEGQRGNYGYTF	TGTGCCATCAGTGAAGGACAGAGGGGCAACTATGGCTACACCTTC
TRBV28	-	-	TRBJ1-5	CASDGDNQPQHF	TGTGCCAGCGACGGGGACAATCAGCCCCAGCATTTT
TRBV5-1	-	-	TRBJ2-5	CASSVGAEGLGQYF	TGCGCCAGCAGCGTTGGAGCTGAGGGACTCGGCCAGTACTTC
TRBV3-1/TRBV3-2	-	-	TRBJ2-1	CASSQRAPGAYNEQFF	TGTGCCAGCAGCCAGAGGGCCCCGGGGGCCTACAATGAGCAGTTCTTC
TRBV7-3	-	TRBD1	TRBJ2-2	CASSLLRGQGNTGELFF	TGTGCCAGCAGCCTACTAAGGGGACAGGGGAACACCGGGGAGCTGTTTTTT
TRBV6-2/TRBV6-3	few	TRBD1	TRBJ1-5	CASSYLGQSLYSNQPQHF	TGTGCCAGCAGTTACCTGGGACAGAGCCTTTATAGCAATCAGCCCCAGCATTTT
TRBV25-1	once	-	TRBJ1-6	CASSFGRANSPLHF	TGTGCCAGCAGTTTTGGCAGGGCTAATTCACCCCTCCACTTT
TRBV2	-	TRBD1	TRBJ2-1	CASNWTGGQVWSSYNEQFF	TGTGCCAGCAATTGGACAGGTGGACAGGTCTGGAGCTCCTACAATGAGCAGTTCTTC
TRBV18	-	-	TRBJ2-1	CASSPTGQHNEQFF	TGTGCCAGCTCACCAACCGGACAGCACAATGAGCAGTTCTTC
TRBV11-3	-	TRBD2	TRBJ2-5	CASSGGGGGETQYF	TGTGCCAGCTCAGGCGGGGGGGGCGGCGAGACCCAGTACTTC
TRBV19	once	TRBD1	TRBJ1-2	CASSIAGRGGYTF	TGTGCCAGTAGTATAGCTGGCAGGGGGGGCTACACCTTC
TRBV19	-	-	TRBJ1-5	CASGPYAGNQPQHF	TGTGCCAGTGGCCCGTATGCGGGCAATCAGCCCCAGCATTTT
TRBV18	-	-	TRBJ1-1	CASSPMGQWANTEAFF	TGTGCCAGCTCACCCATGGGCCAGTGGGCGAACACTGAAGCTTTCTTT
TRBV6-5	-	TRBD1	TRBJ1-2	CASSSRDRGLGYTF	TGTGCCAGCTCCTCACGGGACAGGGGGCTCGGCTACACCTTC
TRBV19	-	TRBD1	TRBJ1-5	CASSVRGRGSNQPQHF	TGTGCCAGTAGTGTTAGGGGGCGCGGGAGCAATCAGCCCCAGCATTTT
TRBV5-5	-	TRBD1	TRBJ2-1	CASSLGDRETFF	TGTGCCAGCAGCTTGGGTGACAGGGAGACGTTCTTC